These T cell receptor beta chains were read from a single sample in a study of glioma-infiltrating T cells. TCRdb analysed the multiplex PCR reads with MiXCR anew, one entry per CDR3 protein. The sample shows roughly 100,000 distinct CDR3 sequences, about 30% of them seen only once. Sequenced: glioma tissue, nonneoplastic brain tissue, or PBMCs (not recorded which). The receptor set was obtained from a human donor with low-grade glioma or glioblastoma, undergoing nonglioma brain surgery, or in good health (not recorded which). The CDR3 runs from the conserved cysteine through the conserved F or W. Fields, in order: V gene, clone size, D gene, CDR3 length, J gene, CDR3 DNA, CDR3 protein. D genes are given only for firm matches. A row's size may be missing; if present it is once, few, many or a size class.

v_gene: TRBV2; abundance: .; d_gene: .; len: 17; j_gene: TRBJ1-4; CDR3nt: TGTGCCAGCAGTGAACGGCCCGTGGGGACAACTAATGAAAAACTGTTTTTT; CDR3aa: CASSERPVGTTNEKLFF
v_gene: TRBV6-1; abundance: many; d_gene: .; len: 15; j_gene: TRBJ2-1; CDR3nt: TGTGCCAGCAGTGAAGGACAGAGGGCCTACAATGAGCAGTTCTTC; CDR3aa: CASSEGQRAYNEQFF
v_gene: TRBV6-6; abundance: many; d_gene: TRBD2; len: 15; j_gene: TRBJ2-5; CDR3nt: TGTGCCAGCAGTTACGGGACTAGCGGCCAAGAGACCCAGTACTTC; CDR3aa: CASSYGTSGQETQYF
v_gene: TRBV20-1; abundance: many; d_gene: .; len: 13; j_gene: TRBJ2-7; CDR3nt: TGCAGTGCTAGTAAGCGTAAACACTACGAGCAGTACTTC; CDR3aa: CSASKRKHYEQYF
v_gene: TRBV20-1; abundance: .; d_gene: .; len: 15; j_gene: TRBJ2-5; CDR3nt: TGCAGTGCTAGGGACCTAGGGGGGGGGTTGGAGACCCAGTACTTC; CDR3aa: CSARDLGGGLETQYF
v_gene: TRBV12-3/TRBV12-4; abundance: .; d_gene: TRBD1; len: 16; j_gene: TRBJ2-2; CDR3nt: TGTGCCAGCAGTTTAGCGGACAGGGGGATAACCGGGGAGCTGTTTTTT; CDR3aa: CASSLADRGITGELFF
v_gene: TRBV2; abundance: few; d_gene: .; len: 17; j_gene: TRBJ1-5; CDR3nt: TGTGCCAGCAGTGAGGGGGACGACCCCAGAGAGAATCAGCCCCAGCATTTT; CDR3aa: CASSEGDDPRENQPQHF
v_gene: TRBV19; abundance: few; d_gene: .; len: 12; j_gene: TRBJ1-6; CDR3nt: TGTGCCAGTAGTGAGATGGATTCACCCCTCCACTTT; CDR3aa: CASSEMDSPLHF
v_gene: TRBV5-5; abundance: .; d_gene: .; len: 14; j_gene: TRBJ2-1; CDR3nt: TGTGCCAGCAGCCCCAGGAGGGGCCTGGATGAGCAGTTCTTC; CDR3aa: CASSPRRGLDEQFF
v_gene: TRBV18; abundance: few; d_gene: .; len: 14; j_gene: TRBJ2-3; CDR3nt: TGTGCCAGCTCACCACCTCCTACCGCAGATACGCAGTATTTT; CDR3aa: CASSPPPTADTQYF
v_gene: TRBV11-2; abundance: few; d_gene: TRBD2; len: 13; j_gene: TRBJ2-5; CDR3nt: TGTGCCAGCAGCTTAGCGGGGGGAGAGACCCAGTACTTC; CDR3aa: CASSLAGGETQYF
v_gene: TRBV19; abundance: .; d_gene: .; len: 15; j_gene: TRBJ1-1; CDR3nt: TGTGCCAGTAGTACCTGGACGGATATGAACACTGAAGCTTTCTTT; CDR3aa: CASSTWTDMNTEAFF
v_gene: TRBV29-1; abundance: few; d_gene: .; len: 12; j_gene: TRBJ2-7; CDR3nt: TGCAGCGTAGGACGGTCCTCCTACGAGCAGTACTTC; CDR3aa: CSVGRSSYEQYF
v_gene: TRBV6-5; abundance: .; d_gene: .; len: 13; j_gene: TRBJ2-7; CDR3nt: TGTGCCAGCAGTTACCGACTGACCTGCGGGCAGTACTTC; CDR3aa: CASSYRLTCGQYF
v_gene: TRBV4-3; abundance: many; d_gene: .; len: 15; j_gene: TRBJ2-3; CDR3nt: TGCGCCAGCAGCCAATTACCCCAGAGCACAGATACGCAGTATTTT; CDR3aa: CASSQLPQSTDTQYF
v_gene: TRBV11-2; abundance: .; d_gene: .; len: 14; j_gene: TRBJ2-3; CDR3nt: TGTGCCAGCTCGGGGGCTCCTAACACAGATACGCAGTATTTT; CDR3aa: CASSGAPNTDTQYF
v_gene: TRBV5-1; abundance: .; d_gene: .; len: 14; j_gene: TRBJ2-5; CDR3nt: TGCGCCAGCAGCTTGGTGCAGGGCAAAGAGACCCAGTACTTC; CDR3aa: CASSLVQGKETQYF
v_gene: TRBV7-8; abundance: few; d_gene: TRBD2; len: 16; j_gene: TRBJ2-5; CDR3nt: TGTGCCAGCAGCTTAGCCCCGGGAGGCGGGAGGGAGACCCAGTACTTC; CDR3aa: CASSLAPGGGRETQYF
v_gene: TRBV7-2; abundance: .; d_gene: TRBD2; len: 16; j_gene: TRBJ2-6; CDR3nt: TGTGCCAGCAGCTCGGGAGGGGACTCTGGGGCCAACGTCCTGACTTTC; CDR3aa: CASSSGGDSGANVLTF
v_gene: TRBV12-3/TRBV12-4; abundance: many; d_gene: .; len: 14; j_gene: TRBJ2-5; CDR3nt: TGTGCCAGCAGTTCCGGGACAACACAAGAGACCCAGTACTTC; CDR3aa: CASSSGTTQETQYF
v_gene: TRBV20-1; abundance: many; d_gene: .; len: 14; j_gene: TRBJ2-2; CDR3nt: TGCAGTGCTAGGGAGGACGCGAACACCGGGGAGCTGTTTTTT; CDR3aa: CSAREDANTGELFF
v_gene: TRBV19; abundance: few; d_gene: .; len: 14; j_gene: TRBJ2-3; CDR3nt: TGTGCCAGTAGTGACGGGCCTAGCACAGATACGCAGTATTTT; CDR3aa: CASSDGPSTDTQYF
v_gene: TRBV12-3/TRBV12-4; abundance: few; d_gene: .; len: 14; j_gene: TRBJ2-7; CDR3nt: TGTGCCAAGTCAGGGGGGACCGGCCCCTACGAGCAGTACTTC; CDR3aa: CAKSGGTGPYEQYF
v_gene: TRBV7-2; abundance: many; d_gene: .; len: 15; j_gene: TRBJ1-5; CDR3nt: TGTGCCAGCAGCTTAGAGAAGCTTAGCAATCAGCCCCAGCATTTT; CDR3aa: CASSLEKLSNQPQHF
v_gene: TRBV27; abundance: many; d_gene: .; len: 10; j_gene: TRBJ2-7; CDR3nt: TGTGCCCGCTTATCCTACGAGCAGTACTTC; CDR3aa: CARLSYEQYF
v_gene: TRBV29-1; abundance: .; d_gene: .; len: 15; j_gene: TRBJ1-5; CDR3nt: TGCAGCGTTGCGCAAGACGTGGGGCCTTCGCAGCCCCAGCATTTT; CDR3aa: CSVAQDVGPSQPQHF
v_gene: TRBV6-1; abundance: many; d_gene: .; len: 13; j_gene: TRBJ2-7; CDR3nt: TGTGCCAGCAGCGGCGACAAAAGCTACGAGCAGTACTTC; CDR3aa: CASSGDKSYEQYF
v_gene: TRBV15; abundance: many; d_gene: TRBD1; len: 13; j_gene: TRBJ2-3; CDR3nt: TGTGCCACCAGGGACAGGGGCTCAGATACGCAGTATTTT; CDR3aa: CATRDRGSDTQYF
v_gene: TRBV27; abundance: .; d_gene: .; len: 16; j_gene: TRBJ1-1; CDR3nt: TGTGCCGGCAGTTTACTCGAAAGTCTGGGGAACACTGAAGCTTTCTTT; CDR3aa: CAGSLLESLGNTEAFF
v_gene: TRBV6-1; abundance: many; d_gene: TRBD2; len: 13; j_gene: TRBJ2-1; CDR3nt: TGTGCCAGCAGGGGCGGGGGGAACAATGAGCAGTTCTTC; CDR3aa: CASRGGGNNEQFF
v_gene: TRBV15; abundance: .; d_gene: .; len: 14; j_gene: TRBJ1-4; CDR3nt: TGTGCCACCACTTCGGGACTAGGGGGTGAAAAACTGTTTTTT; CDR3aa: CATTSGLGGEKLFF
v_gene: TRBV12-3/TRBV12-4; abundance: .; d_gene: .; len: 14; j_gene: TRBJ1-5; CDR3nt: TGTGCCAGCAGTTTAGGTGTTACCCTTCAGCCCCAGCATTTT; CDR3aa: CASSLGVTLQPQHF
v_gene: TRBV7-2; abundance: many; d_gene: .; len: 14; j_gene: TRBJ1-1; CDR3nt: TGTGCCAGCAGCTCACGGGGAGGGTACACTGAAGCTTTCTTT; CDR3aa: CASSSRGGYTEAFF
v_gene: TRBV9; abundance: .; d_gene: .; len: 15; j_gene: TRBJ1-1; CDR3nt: TGTGCCAGCAGCGTAATGATGTCAGGGGCCACTGAAGCTTTCTTT; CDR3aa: CASSVMMSGATEAFF
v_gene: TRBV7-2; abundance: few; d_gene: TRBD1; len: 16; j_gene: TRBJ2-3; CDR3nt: TGTGCCAGCAGCTTAGCTTCCGGACAGGTCCAAGATACGCAGTATTTT; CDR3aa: CASSLASGQVQDTQYF
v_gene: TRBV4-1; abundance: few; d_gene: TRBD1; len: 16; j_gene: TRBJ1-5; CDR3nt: TGCGCCAGCAGCCAATTTGGAGGGACAGGCAATCAGCCCCAGCATTTT; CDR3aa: CASSQFGGTGNQPQHF
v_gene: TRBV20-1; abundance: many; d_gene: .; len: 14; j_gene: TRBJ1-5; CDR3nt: TGCAGTGCTACTCGGGGGGGGACCAATCAGCCCCAGCATTTT; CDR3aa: CSATRGGTNQPQHF
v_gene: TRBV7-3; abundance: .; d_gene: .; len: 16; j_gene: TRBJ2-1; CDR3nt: TGTGCCAGCAGCCCGGGGGGGACAGGATCGGTAAATGAGCAGTTCTTC; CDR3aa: CASSPGGTGSVNEQFF
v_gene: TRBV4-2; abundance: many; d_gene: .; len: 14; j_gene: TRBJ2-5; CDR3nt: TGTGCCAGCAGCCAAACTAGGGGCCAAGAGACCCAGTACTTC; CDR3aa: CASSQTRGQETQYF
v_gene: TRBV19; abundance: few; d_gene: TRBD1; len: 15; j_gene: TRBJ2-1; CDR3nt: TGTGCCAGTAGCACCGGACAGGGGCCGCACAATGAGCAGTTCTTC; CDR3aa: CASSTGQGPHNEQFF
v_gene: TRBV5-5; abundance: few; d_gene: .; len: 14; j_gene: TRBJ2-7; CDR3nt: TGTGCCAGCAGCTTGACAGGGAACTCCTACGAGCAGTACTTC; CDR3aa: CASSLTGNSYEQYF
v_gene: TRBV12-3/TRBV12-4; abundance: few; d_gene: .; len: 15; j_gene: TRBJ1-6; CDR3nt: TGTGCCAGCAAGAGGGGAAGCTCCTATAATTCACCCCTCCACTTT; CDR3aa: CASKRGSSYNSPLHF
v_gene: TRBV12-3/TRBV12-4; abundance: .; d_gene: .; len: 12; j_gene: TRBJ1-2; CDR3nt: TGTGCCAGCAGGGAGGGGTTGGGCGGCTACACCTTC; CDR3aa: CASREGLGGYTF
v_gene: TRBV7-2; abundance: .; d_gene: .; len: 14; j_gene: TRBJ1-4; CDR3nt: TGTGCCAGCAGCGGGGGTAGGGGAAATGAAAAACTGTTTTTT; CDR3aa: CASSGGRGNEKLFF
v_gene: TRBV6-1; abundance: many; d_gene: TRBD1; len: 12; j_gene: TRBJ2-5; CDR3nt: TGTGCCAGTCTGGACAGGGAAGAGACCCAGTACTTC; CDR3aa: CASLDREETQYF
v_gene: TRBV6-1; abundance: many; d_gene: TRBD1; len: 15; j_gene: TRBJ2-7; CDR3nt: TGTGCCAGCAGAACCGGGACAGGGGGAGCCTACGAGCAGTACTTC; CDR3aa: CASRTGTGGAYEQYF
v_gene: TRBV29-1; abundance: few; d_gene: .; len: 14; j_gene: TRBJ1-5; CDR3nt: TGCAGCGTCCAGTTCGGGGACCGCAATCAGCCCCAGCATTTT; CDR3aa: CSVQFGDRNQPQHF
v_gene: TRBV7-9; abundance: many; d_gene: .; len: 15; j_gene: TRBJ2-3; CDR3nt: TGTGCCAGCAGCTTAGCGAATACCTACACAGATACGCAGTATTTT; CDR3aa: CASSLANTYTDTQYF